This entry lists 8 T cell receptor beta chains sequenced from one sample in a study of regulatory T cells in long-lasting Graves disease (dated by TCRdb to the early 2020s). The library was produced with multiplex PCR. Instrument on record: Illumina HiSeq 4000. iRepertoire HTBI primers and Arm-PCR amplification of CDR3 regions were used to construct TCR beta libraries. TCRdb passed the public sequencing reads through fastp at Q25 and MiXCR, retaining productive beta sequences. CDR3 protein sequences are deduplicated, and each keeps its most common genes and DNA. Within this sample are 350,000 to 450,000 distinct CDR3 sequences, with around 15% of them counted one time only. The ten largest clonotypes hold roughly 30% of the sample. The meaning of the sample's time point label: newly diagnosed GD, antithyroid drugs for less than 3 months. For both TCR sequencing and RNA sequencing, RNA was extracted from PBMCs in TRIzol.

This sample also appeared in a second study, on T cells in Graves' hyperthyroidism and ophthalmopathy.

Sequencing used peripheral blood mononuclear cells (PBMCs), obtained at new diagnosis, from a patient treated with antithyroid drugs. The receptors shown here come from a man aged 35 to 55 with Graves disease. Donor details come from another sample of the same person, matched by shared clones.

This clonotype was seen ten or more times. The chain couples TRBV20-1 to TRBJ2-7; TRBD1 might be the D (8 bases). The CDR3 is 14 amino acids. Trimming removed 3 bases at V and 3 bases at J, with 15 bases between. Germline CDR1 and CDR2: DFQATT and SNEGSKA (reference sequence). The CDR3 coding sequence is TGCAGTGCTAGGGACAGGGAGGGAATCTACGAGCAGTACTTC. This sequence encodes CSARDREGIYEQYF.

In its sample, this clonotype was seen many times. V is TRBV7-2 and J is TRBJ2-7; TRBD1 matches at 7 bases. Trimming removed 5 bases from V and 1 base from J; junction bases left unmatched: 8. The length of the CDR3 is 15 residues. CDR1 is SGHTA and CDR2 is FQGNSA in the germline V gene. CDR3 region: CASSRDRDPSYEQYF. The DNA for the CDR3 is TGTGCCAGCAGCAGAGACAGGGACCCTTCCTACGAGCAGTACTTC.

The chain recombines TRBV7-6 with TRBJ1-3; TRBD1 matches at 7 bases. The CDR3 covers 16 residues. Germline CDR1 reads SGHVS; CDR2 reads FNYEAQ. J lost 0 bases, V lost 5 bases, and 7 bases had no gene match. The DNA of the CDR3 is TGTGCCAGCAGCGAACAGGGGCCGAGCTCTGGAAACACCATATATTTT. Amino acids: CASSEQGPSSGNTIYF.

This clonotype was observed a handful of times. The chain combines TRBV10-2 with TRBJ1-2; 10 positions agree with TRBD1. Germline CDR1 and CDR2: WSHSY and SAAADI. CDR3 length: 15 amino acids. V lost 3 bases and J lost 3; bases outside the gene matches: 4. The CDR3 DNA reads TGCGCCAGCAGTGACCCGGGACAGGGGTACTATGGCTACACCTTC. Protein: CASSDPGQGYYGYTF.

Concerning this clonotype: This may stem from a read error, because a much larger clone lies one nucleotide away. The J gene is TRBJ2-3, the V gene TRBV20-1; D is unclear. The CDR3 totals 12 residues. Trimming cost V 2 bases and J 6 bases, with 9 bases left between them. The V gene's germline CDR1 is DFQATT and CDR2 SNEGSKA (reference sequence). Written as DNA, the CDR3 is TGCAGTGCTAGACTAGTTGTCGATACGCAGTATTTT. Translation: CSARLVVDTQYF.

This clonotype occurred many times. The chain employs TRBV6-1 and TRBJ2-7, with 9 bases that match TRBD1. The CDR3 is made up of 13 amino acids. Germline CDR1 reads MNHNS; CDR2 reads SASEGT. With V trimmed by 6 bases and J by 6 bases, 6 bases remained unmatched. CDR3 coding DNA: TGTGCCAGCAGCCGGGACAGGGTAGGCGAGCAGTACTTC. Translating gives CASSRDRVGEQYF.

This clonotype was seen ten or more times. This chain connects TRBV3-1 to TRBJ1-4; D remains unclear. CDR3 size: 14 residues. Germline V gene data show CDR1 as LGHDT and CDR2 as YNNKEL (reference sequence). V lost 4 bases and J lost 8, with 14 bases in between. This chain's CDR3 is CASSLGGWREKLFF. CDR3 bases: TGTGCCAGCAGCCTCGGCGGCTGGAGGGAAAAACTGTTTTTT.

Worth noting for this clonotype: It may be a read error: a sequence one base away is much more abundant. The chain employs TRBV28 and TRBJ1-5; 7 bases agree with TRBD1. Germline-derived CDR1 and CDR2 are MDHEN and SYDVKM. J lost 3 bases, V lost 5 bases, and 7 bases had no gene match. The CDR3 is 15 residues long. CDR3 sequence: CASSETGALNQPQHF. CDR3 bases: TGTGCCAGCAGTGAAACAGGGGCCCTCAATCAGCCCCAGCATTTT.